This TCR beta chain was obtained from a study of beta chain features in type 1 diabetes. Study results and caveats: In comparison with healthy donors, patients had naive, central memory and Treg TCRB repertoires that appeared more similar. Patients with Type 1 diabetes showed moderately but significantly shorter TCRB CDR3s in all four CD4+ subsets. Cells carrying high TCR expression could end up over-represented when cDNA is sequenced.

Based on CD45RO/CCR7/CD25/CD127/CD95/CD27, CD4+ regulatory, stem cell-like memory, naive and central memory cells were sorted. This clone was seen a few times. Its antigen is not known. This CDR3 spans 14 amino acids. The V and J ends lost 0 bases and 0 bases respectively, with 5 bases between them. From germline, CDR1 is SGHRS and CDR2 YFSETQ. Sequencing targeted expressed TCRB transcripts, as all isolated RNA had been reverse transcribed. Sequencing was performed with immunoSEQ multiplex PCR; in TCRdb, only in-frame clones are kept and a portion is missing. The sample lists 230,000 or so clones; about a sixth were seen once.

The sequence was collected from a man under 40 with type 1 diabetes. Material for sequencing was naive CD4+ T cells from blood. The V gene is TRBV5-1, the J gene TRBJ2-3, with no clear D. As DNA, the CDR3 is TGCGCCAGCAGCTTGGACGGTAGCACAGATACGCAGTATTTT. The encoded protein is CASSLDGSTDTQYF.